This note documents a single T cell receptor beta chain sequence. This entry comes from a study of Graves' ophthalmopathy and Graves' hyperthyroidism. Amplification from RNA transcripts yielded the TCR beta CDR3 regions. Investigators did first-round RT-PCR with HTBI primers, then second-round multiplex PCR. TCRdb fed the multiplex PCR reads into MiXCR, producing one record per CDR3 protein. Among 660,000 or so distinct CDR3 sequences listed, about 41% were seen once. The length of the CDR3 is 13 residues. Losses at the gene ends were 7 bases for V and 1 base for J; bases not matched to a gene: 5. From germline, CDR1 is SQVTM and CDR2 ANQGSEA.

Sequenced input: peripheral blood. The genes are TRBV29-1 and TRBJ2-5; TRBD2 matches 8 bases. This receptor was identified in an adult man with Graves' ophthalmopathy. CDR3 protein: CSAGAGGQETQYF. CDR3 nucleotides: TGCAGCGCTGGGGCGGGAGGCCAAGAGACCCAGTACTTC.